These 30 T cell receptor beta chains were all obtained from the same sample, sequenced in a study of blood T cells in healthy people across ages. A second about 6 to 12 cycle PCR used barcoded and J-beta primers. TCRdb ran MiXCR on the 5' RACE reads and lists one entry per CDR3 protein. The table has about 830,000 distinct CDR3 sequences, roughly 60% seen once. The sample was blood. The receptor source for this set is a man aged 25-45 years in good health.

The chain recombines TRBV20-1 with TRBJ2-7; tentative D call: TRBD2 (6 bases). Germline V CDR1 and CDR2: DFQATT, SNEGSKA (reference sequence). V gave up 6 bases and J gave up 3 bases, with 12 bases separating them. The CDR3 length is 12 residues. CDR3 sequence reads: CSAEGLIYEQYF. CDR3 DNA sequence: TGCAGTGCCGAGGGACTTATCTACGAGCAGTACTTC.

The V call is TRBV20-1, the J call TRBJ2-7; 9 nucleotides match TRBD1. The CDR3 length is 13 residues. CDR1 is DFQATT and CDR2 is SNEGSKA in the germline V gene (reference sequence). The J segment lost 5 bases and the V segment lost 7 bases, leaving 9 bases of the junction unmatched. This CDR3 is CSVPGQGLDEQYF. The CDR3 DNA reads as TGCAGTGTACCGGGACAGGGCCTCGACGAGCAGTACTTC.

This clonotype was picked up a small number of times. The CDR3 protein is CSASLGGRANEQYF. The CDR3 DNA follows: TGCAGTGCTAGTCTCGGCGGGAGGGCCAACGAGCAGTACTTC. This sequence joins TRBV20-1 and TRBJ2-7, with 9 bases identical to TRBD2. Germline CDR1 and CDR2: DFQATT and SNEGSKA (reference sequence). V lost 3 bases and J lost 5; bases outside the gene matches: 8. The CDR3 has 14 residues.

The chain combines TRBV19 with TRBJ2-7; a possible D gene is TRBD2 (6 bases). The CDR3 has 15 residues. V gave up 6 bases and J gave up 4 bases, with 19 bases separating them. Germline CDR1 is LNHDA and CDR2 is SQIVND (reference sequence). The CDR3 protein is CASSNRDFEGYEQYF. DNA of the CDR3: TGTGCCAGTAGCAACCGGGACTTCGAAGGGTACGAGCAGTACTTC.

This clonotype has only a few counts. The chain links TRBV4-1 to TRBJ2-1, with TRBD2 matching over 8 bases. CDR1 is MGHRA, CDR2 YSYEKL, per germline. V shed 2 bases and J 5 bases; nucleotides not matched to a gene: 11. This CDR3 region has 17 residues. The CDR3 DNA reads TGCGCCAGCAGCCAATCCCCGAGCGGGAGAACCGACAATGAGCAGTTCTTC. The encoded protein is CASSQSPSGRTDNEQFF.

V usage is TRBV20-1 and J usage is TRBJ2-4, with D hard to call. The germline V and J ends were trimmed by 0 bases and 6 bases, with 9 bases remaining between them. This CDR3 is 13 amino acids long. The germline V gene has CDR1 DFQATT and CDR2 SNEGSKA (reference sequence). For the CDR3, the DNA is TGCAGTGCTAGAGAGGACCATAGAAACATTCAGTACTTC. Translation gives CSAREDHRNIQYF.

In its sample, this clonotype was seen once. The J gene is TRBJ2-3, the V gene TRBV10-3; no clear D. The ends were cut back, 2 bases at V and 0 bases at J, with 12 bases in the middle. Germline V gene sequence: CDR1 ENHRY, CDR2 SYGVKD. CDR3 size: 16 residues. The CDR3 DNA reads as TGTGCCATCAGTGAGCCGGCGACGACGAGCACAGATACGCAGTATTTT. Translating gives CAISEPATTSTDTQYF.

The V gene is TRBV20-1, the J gene TRBJ2-5; the D is unclear. CDR1 and CDR2 (germline): DFQATT, SNEGSKA (reference sequence). The CDR3 covers 11 residues. The V end was cut by 0 bases, the J end by 9 bases, with 8 bases between. The CDR3 DNA follows: TGCAGTGCTAGAGAGGAGTGGGCCCAGTACTTC. Protein sequence: CSAREEWAQYF.

There are a few counts of this clonotype. The chain recombines TRBV6-5 with TRBJ2-4; possible D gene TRBD2, 6 bases. The CDR3 is made up of 13 amino acids. V was pared by 2 bases and J by 9 bases, with 11 bases between. Germline lookup yields CDR1 MNHEY and CDR2 SVGAGI. Here the CDR3 DNA reads TGTGCCAGCAGTTACCTTGGGGGAGGCATTCAGTACTTC. This gives the protein CASSYLGGGIQYF.

The chain is built from TRBV7-2 and TRBJ2-2; 9 bases fit TRBD2. Germline-derived CDR1 and CDR2 are SGHTA and FQGNSA. The CDR3 extends over 16 amino acids. The junction had 4 bases not matched to a gene; V was cut back by 5 bases and J by 0 bases. This CDR3 reads CASSQKRGANTGELFF. The CDR3 nucleotides are TGTGCCAGCAGCCAAAAGCGGGGGGCGAACACCGGGGAGCTGTTTTTT.

CDR3 sequence reads: CASSPTMWGAGVNEQFF. For the CDR3, the DNA is TGTGCCAGCAGTCCCACCATGTGGGGTGCAGGGGTGAATGAGCAGTTCTTC. V usage is TRBV6-2 or TRBV6-3 and J usage is TRBJ2-1; maybe TRBD1 (6 bases). The germline V and J ends were trimmed by 5 bases and 7 bases, with 24 bases remaining between them. CDR3 length: 17 residues. Germline CDR1 and CDR2: MNHEY and SVGEGT.

This clonotype was counted many times. The chain has TRBV18 and TRBJ2-5; D may be TRBD2 (7 bases). Germline V gives CDR1 KGHSH, CDR2 LQKENI. With 2 bases removed from V and 3 bases from J, the gap between germline ends came to 10 bases. CDR3 length: 14 residues. The chain's CDR3 is CASSPGGGEETQYF. CDR3 coding DNA: TGTGCCAGCTCACCAGGAGGGGGGGAAGAGACCCAGTACTTC.

V gene TRBV6-6 combines with J gene TRBJ2-1; perhaps TRBD2 as D (6 bases). The germline V gene encodes CDR1 MNHNY and CDR2 SVGAGI (reference sequence). The V end lost 8 bases, the J end lost 4 bases, and 12 bases lay between the germline ends. The CDR3 contains 13 residues. CDR3 in DNA: TGTGCCAGCTATGGCGGAGGGTACAATGAGCAGTTCTTC. Translating it yields CASYGGGYNEQFF.

The chain uses TRBV25-1 and TRBJ2-5, with D perhaps TRBD2 (6 bases). The J call may be in error: the DNA end matches TRBJ2-7 better. CDR1 MGHDK and CDR2 SYGVNS come from the germline V gene. The CDR3 is made up of 13 amino acids. CDR3: CASRTSSTLEQYF. The CDR3 nucleotides read TGTGCCAGCCGCACTAGCTCCACTCTCGAGCAGTACTTC.

The chain carries TRBV7-2 and TRBJ2-1; 7 positions agree with TRBD2. The CDR3 is 14 amino acids. CDR1 and CDR2 from the germline V gene are SGHTA and FQGNSA. The V gene end was trimmed by 8 bases and the J gene end by 10 bases; junction bases not matched to a gene: 14. Here the CDR3 DNA reads TGTGCCAGCGGAGCGGGACCCCTTGCTAGGGAGCAGTTCTTC. Residues: CASGAGPLAREQFF.

The chain uses TRBV5-5 and TRBJ1-2, with 11 bases matching TRBD1. V lost 0 bases to trimming and J lost 4 bases; unmatched junction nucleotides: 5. Germline V gives CDR1 SGHKS, CDR2 YYEKEE (reference sequence). This CDR3 is 16 amino acids long. This chain's CDR3 is CASSLERTGGIYGYTF. CDR3 nucleotide sequence: TGTGCCAGCAGCTTGGAAAGGACAGGGGGCATCTATGGCTACACCTTC.

V is TRBV4-3 and J is TRBJ2-1; possibly TRBD1 or TRBD2 for D (5 bases each). Germline V gene sequence: CDR1 LGHNA, CDR2 YSLEER. There are 16 residues in the CDR3. Trimming removed 3 bases from V and 7 bases from J, with 19 bases in between. DNA of the CDR3: TGCGCCAGCAGCCAGGGGGTGGAGGCTTTCTATAATGAGCAGTTCTTC. Protein sequence: CASSQGVEAFYNEQFF.

Remarks on this clonotype: A read error may account for a junction end that differs from germline. The chain combines TRBV4-3 with TRBJ2-1; 7 positions agree with TRBD1. CDR1 is LGHNA and CDR2 is YSLEER in the germline V gene. The CDR3 runs 15 residues. As DNA, the CDR3 is TGCGCCGGCAGCCAGGGGGACCGATCCTACAATGAGCAGTTCTTC. Protein: CAGSQGDRSYNEQFF.

This clonotype came up a few times. The gene calls are TRBV20-1 and TRBJ2-4; D not certain. The J call may not be correct, given that the DNA end is closer to TRBJ2-7. The CDR3 is made up of 13 amino acids. Germline values: CDR1 DFQATT, CDR2 SNEGSKA (reference sequence). Here the CDR3 DNA reads TGCAGTGCTACCCATAGTAATGATGGCGAGCAGTACTTC. It encodes CSATHSNDGEQYF.

The gene calls are TRBV2 and TRBJ2-7; D is uncertain. The CDR3 contains 12 residues. The germline V gene has CDR1 SNHLY and CDR2 FYNNEI. With 0 bases removed from V and 9 bases from J, the gap between germline ends came to 9 bases. The CDR3 sequence: CASSEAMVVQYF. CDR3 DNA: TGTGCCAGCAGTGAAGCTATGGTGGTGCAGTACTTC. The variable domain in full, with the rest retrieved from reference TRBV2 and TRBJ2-7, is EPEVTQTPSHQVTQMGQEVILRCVPISNHLYFYWYRQILGQKVEFLVSFYNNEISEKSEIFDDQFSVERPDGSNFTLKIRSTKLEDSAMYFCASSEAMVVQYFGPGTRLTVT.

This clonotype has just a few counts. The rearrangement joins TRBV7-2 to TRBJ2-5; 11 nucleotides agree with TRBD2. This CDR3 region has 16 residues. The germline V gene encodes CDR1 SGHTA and CDR2 FQGNSA. The V and J ends lost 5 bases and 5 bases, in that order; junction bases with no gene match: 10. As DNA, the CDR3 is TGTGCCAGCAGCCTTTCTACTAGCGGGGGAGGGGAGACCCAGTACTTC. Its protein product is CASSLSTSGGGETQYF.

This clonotype was counted between two and nine times. The V and J genes are TRBV9 and TRBJ2-7, with D maybe TRBD1 (6 bases). V was cut by 0 bases and J by 4 bases, with 11 bases left in between. The CDR3 covers 14 residues. CDR1 and CDR2 from the germline V gene are SGDLS and YYNGEE. Here the CDR3 reads CASSVDGGQYEQYF. Here the CDR3 DNA reads TGTGCCAGCAGCGTAGATGGGGGACAATACGAGCAGTACTTC.

This clonotype was found a few times. The V call is TRBV15, the J call TRBJ2-7, with D perhaps TRBD2 (6 bases). Between the trimmed V and J ends, which lost 1 base and 5 bases, there was a span of 15 bases. CDR1 is LNHNV and CDR2 is YYDKDF in the germline V gene (reference sequence). The CDR3 extends over 15 amino acids. Written as DNA, the CDR3 is TGTGCCACCAGCAGAGCGGGAGACGCTGTCAACGAGCAGTACTTC. Amino acid sequence: CATSRAGDAVNEQYF.

V gene TRBV29-1 combines with J gene TRBJ2-7, with TRBD2 identical over 8 bases. V shed 6 bases and J 4 bases; nucleotides not matched to a gene: 11. The CDR3 spans 14 residues. Per the germline V gene, CDR1 is SQVTM and CDR2 is ANQGSEA. CDR3 amino acids: CSVTMGGLGYEQYF. CDR3 coding DNA: TGCAGCGTCACTATGGGGGGACTAGGGTACGAGCAGTACTTC.

Notes on this clonotype: A read error may produce the germline difference seen at one junction end. The chain couples TRBV13 to TRBJ2-7, with D possibly matching TRBD2 (6 bases). Germline V lookup: CDR1 PRHDT, CDR2 FYEKMQ (reference sequence). CDR3 length: 13 amino acids. The CDR3, as DNA: TGTGCCAGCTCGGAGGGGAGCTCCTCCGAGCAGTACTTC. Amino acid sequence: CASSEGSSSEQYF.

Only one count was recorded for this clonotype. The rearrangement uses TRBV12-3 or TRBV12-4 and TRBJ2-1, with 10 bases matching TRBD1. The J call may be in error: the DNA end matches TRBJ2-7 better. The CDR3 is 15 residues long. The CDR3, as DNA: TGTGCCAGCAGTAGGTTTGGACAGGGGGCCTACGAGCAGTACTTC. This codes for CASSRFGQGAYEQYF.

The DNA for the CDR3 is TGTGCCAGCAGTGGACTAGCGGGGGGTCATAGAACAGATACGCAGTATTTT. Protein product: CASSGLAGGHRTDTQYF. V is TRBV12-3 or TRBV12-4 and J is TRBJ2-3, with 14 bases that match TRBD2. J lost 3 bases, V lost 5 bases, and 7 bases had no gene match. The CDR3 has 17 amino acids.

The J gene is TRBJ2-3, the V gene TRBV30; 9 nucleotides agree with TRBD1. Germline V gene sequence: CDR1 GTSNPN, CDR2 SVGIG (reference sequence). The CDR3 contains 16 residues. The junction had 11 bases not matched to a gene; V was cut back by 6 bases and J by 1 base. In DNA form, the CDR3 reads TGTGCCTGCACCCCTTCACGGACAGGGGGCACAGATACGCAGTATTTT. This encodes CACTPSRTGGTDTQYF.

This clonotype was counted only a few times. This sequence joins TRBV4-3 and TRBJ2-1; D is uncertain. Germline V lookup: CDR1 LGHNA, CDR2 YSLEER. There are 14 residues in the CDR3. V lost 0 bases to trimming and J lost 10 bases, with 13 bases between them. CDR3 protein: CASSQDQWASEQFF. The CDR3 nucleotides read TGCGCCAGCAGCCAAGATCAGTGGGCGAGCGAGCAGTTCTTC.

This rearrangement joins TRBV15 to TRBJ1-4; D uncertain. CDR3 length: 12 amino acids. The germline V gene has CDR1 LNHNV and CDR2 YYDKDF (reference sequence). V was trimmed by 0 bases and J by 8 bases, leaving 4 bases between them. Here the CDR3 reads CATSRDGEKLFF. The CDR3 DNA follows: TGTGCCACCAGCAGAGATGGCGAAAAACTGTTTTTT.